This record looks at one T cell receptor beta chain sequence and its context. What it binds is unknown. Moderate-to-severe activity, CAS ≥3, NOSPECS ≥4 and a duration under 3 months were seen in donors with ophthalmopathy. The data derive from a study of Graves' ophthalmopathy and Graves' hyperthyroidism. Overall study findings and caveats: The model predicted progression of ophthalmopathy with a sensitivity of roughly 70%, and its specificity was under 75%. A roughly 80% specificity and around 88% sensitivity were achieved by a 13-signature model that separated ophthalmopathy from stable hyperthyroidism. Blood shared most expanded thyroid clonotypes above 0.001 frequency.

Amplified material comprised TCR beta CDR3 regions derived from RNA transcripts. Following a first-round RT-PCR that used HTBI primers, a second-round multiplex PCR was carried out. MiXCR, applied by TCRdb to the multiplex PCR reads, yields one record per CDR3 protein. The sample has about 170,000 distinct CDR3 sequences; roughly 37% are singletons. The CDR3 extends over 15 amino acids. CDR1 MDHEN and CDR2 SYDVKM come from the germline V gene. V was clipped by 3 bases and J by 0 bases, with 9 bases between them. This clonotype was obtained from a woman between 40 and 50 years old with Graves' ophthalmopathy. The sequenced sample was peripheral blood. The chain uses TRBV28 and TRBJ2-4; D is undetermined. The CDR3 region is CASSFLDLAKNIQYF. The DNA for the CDR3 is TGTGCCAGCAGTTTTTTAGACTTAGCCAAAAACATTCAGTACTTC.